This TCR beta chain was captured in a study of Ad26.COV2.S vaccination and SARS-CoV-2 variants. General study results and limits: The TCR-based breadth and depth measures might underestimate overall T cell responses. Reported findings describe substantial breadth in spike-specific CD8+ and CD4+ T cell responses following vaccination.

The CDR3 runs 16 residues. V gave up 4 bases and J gave up 0 bases, with 13 bases separating them. Germline values: CDR1 MRHNA, CDR2 SNTAGT. Here immunoSEQ multiplex PCR was the method, and the copy in TCRdb shows in-frame clones only, minus some. The table records around 140,000 clones, around 86% of them present only once. This clone was recorded a few times. Its specificity is not known. Sequencing was performed on peripheral blood, taken after recovery from COVID-19. This TCR was recovered from a human donor who had recovered from COVID-19. The J gene is TRBJ2-1, the V gene TRBV6-4; D perhaps matches TRBD2 (6 bases). This CDR3 is CASSVGGRSSYNEQFF. The CDR3 coding sequence is TGTGCCAGCAGTGTGGGGGGTAGGAGCTCCTACAATGAGCAGTTCTTC.